This TCR beta chain was sequenced during a study of response to subunit inactivated influenza vaccine. Via MiXCR, TCRdb re-called the RT-PCR reads, giving one row per CDR3 protein. The sample includes 700,000 to 800,000 distinct CDR3 sequences, around 20% of them seen just once. Study-level points and caveats: Each seasonal influenza vaccination, the authors suggested, recruits few new T cells.

This clonotype was seen a handful of times. Its specificity is not known. CDR1 DFQATT and CDR2 SNEGSKA come from the germline V gene (reference sequence). Trimming took 3 bases from V and 7 from J, leaving 10 bases between them. CDR3 length: 12 amino acids. Material: PBMCs from blood, obtained approximately 5 days after vaccination. The chain is built from TRBV20-1 and TRBJ1-5, with a weak D call TRBD1 (6 bases). This sequence originates from a man aged 50 to 60 who received an inactivated influenza vaccine. This chain's CDR3 is CSASWGLQPQHF. Written as DNA, the CDR3 is TGCAGTGCTAGTTGGGGGCTCCAGCCCCAGCATTTT.